The next 13 T cell receptor beta chains were all read from a single sample in a study of post-analysis software for immune sequencing data (dated by TCRdb to the mid-2010s). The library was built by means of PCR. Data came from an Illumina HiSeq 2500. To reduce PCR and sequencing biases, unique molecular identifiers were incorporated into the TCR beta cDNA libraries. Using fastp at Q25 and MiXCR, TCRdb reprocessed the public reads and kept productive beta chains. CDR3 protein duplicates are merged, each entry listing the most common genes and DNA. Here the sample has hundreds of thousands of distinct CDR3 sequences; 25% to 30% occur a single time. 0.56% of the sample is taken by the ten largest. Their antigens remain unidentified. General conclusions and limits of the study: Patients showed significantly higher frequencies than controls for a handful of TRBV segments, among them TRBV5-6, TRBV5-1 and TRBV20-1.

Sequencing input: blood. These receptors all stem from a girl aged 5 to 17 with multiple sclerosis.

This clonotype was picked up many times. This sequence joins TRBV29-1 and TRBJ2-1; 10 bases are a match to TRBD2. The CDR3 is made up of 15 amino acids. Germline CDR1 SQVTM, CDR2 ANQGSEA. Trimming cost V 0 bases and J 8 bases; bases outside gene matches: 7. CDR3 bases: TGCAGCGTTGAAGAAGCCCTAGCGGGAGTATATGAGCAGTTCTTC. Amino acid sequence: CSVEEALAGVYEQFF.

This chain connects TRBV20-1 to TRBJ1-1; TRBD1 is a possible D gene (5 bases). The CDR3 covers 16 residues. Trimming left V 0 bases short and J 0 bases short, with 14 bases between. CDR1 is DFQATT, CDR2 SNEGSKA, per germline (reference sequence). The CDR3 reads CSARDQGGGLNTEAFF. The CDR3 region has the DNA TGCAGTGCTAGAGATCAGGGCGGTGGGTTGAACACTGAAGCTTTCTTT.

The chain joins TRBV19 to TRBJ2-4; 8 bases match TRBD1. The V segment lost 4 bases and the J segment 0 bases; nucleotides outside the gene matches: 5. Germline V gives CDR1 LNHDA, CDR2 SQIVND (reference sequence). The CDR3 is 16 amino acids. CDR3: CASSTGQGIAKNIQYF. The CDR3 DNA is TGTGCCAGTAGTACTGGACAGGGCATAGCCAAAAACATTCAGTACTTC.

V is TRBV7-2 and J is TRBJ2-3, with 12 bases lining up with TRBD2. V trimming: 6 bases; J trimming: 8 bases; junction bases outside the gene matches: 9. The CDR3 covers 15 residues. Germline V gene data show CDR1 as SGHTA and CDR2 as FQGNSA. The CDR3 sequence is CASRLRTSGEGTQYF. The CDR3 nucleotides read TGTGCCAGCAGATTAAGGACTAGCGGGGAAGGTACGCAGTATTTT.

V gene TRBV20-1 combines with J gene TRBJ2-5; tentative D call: TRBD1 (6 bases). Germline V CDR1 and CDR2: DFQATT, SNEGSKA (reference sequence). The CDR3 has 11 amino acids. The V end was cut by 7 bases, the J end by 3 bases, with 9 bases between. CDR3 nucleotide sequence: TGCAGTGAGAGGGGGAAAGAGACCCAGTACTTC. Translation gives CSERGKETQYF.

The J gene is TRBJ1-5, the V gene TRBV20-1; 8 bases are a match to TRBD1. Per germline, CDR1 DFQATT and CDR2 SNEGSKA (reference sequence). The CDR3 spans 14 residues. Unmatched junction bases numbered 11, after V lost 8 bases and J lost 5 bases. CDR3 protein: CSLPPRGHDQPQHF. The CDR3 DNA reads as TGCAGTCTTCCGCCCAGGGGGCATGATCAGCCCCAGCATTTT.

V is TRBV5-1 and J is TRBJ1-6; D is unresolved. This CDR3 has 15 amino acids. Germline V gene data show CDR1 as SGHRS and CDR2 as YFSETQ. V was clipped by 0 bases and J by 10 bases, with 14 bases between them. The CDR3 is CASSLAPDLGSPLHF. CDR3 DNA sequence: TGCGCCAGCAGCTTGGCACCCGACCTCGGCTCACCCCTCCACTTT.

The rearrangement uses TRBV28 and TRBJ2-5; a weak D match, TRBD2 (6 bases). The V and J ends lost 6 bases and 4 bases respectively, with 15 bases between them. The V gene's germline CDR1 is MDHEN and CDR2 SYDVKM. This CDR3 is built from 14 residues. In nucleotides, the CDR3 is TGTGCCAGCAGAAACACAGGAGGGAGAGAGACCCAGTACTTC. This codes for CASRNTGGRETQYF.

The V gene is TRBV25-1, the J gene TRBJ1-1; D is ambiguous. CDR3 length: 16 residues. Germline assignment: CDR1 MGHDK and CDR2 SYGVNS. With 1 base removed from V and 1 base from J, the gap between germline ends came to 13 bases. The CDR3 bases are TGTGCCAGCAGTGAATCATATCGGCCAGGGAACACTGAAGCTTTCTTT. It is translated as CASSESYRPGNTEAFF.

This chain connects TRBV7-2 to TRBJ2-1; weak D call: TRBD1 (5 bases). This CDR3 has 16 amino acids. Trimming took off 2 bases at V and 0 bases at J, with 11 bases between the two ends. The germline gives CDR1 SGHTA, CDR2 FQGNSA. The CDR3 coding sequence is TGTGCCAGCAGCTTATGGTATGGGGCCTCCTACAATGAGCAGTTCTTC. The encoded protein is CASSLWYGASYNEQFF.

The J gene is TRBJ2-2, the V gene TRBV24-1; 12 nucleotides align to TRBD2. J gave up 6 bases and V 4 bases, and 14 bases lay outside the gene matches. Germline V lookup: CDR1 KGHDR, CDR2 SFDVKD. CDR3 length: 19 residues. The CDR3 region has the DNA TGTGCCACCAGTGAGACCTATTCCGGGACTAGCGGGCGTCCCGGGGAGCTGTTTTTT. Translating it yields CATSETYSGTSGRPGELFF.

This chain joins TRBV7-9 and TRBJ2-5, with D possibly matching TRBD1 (6 bases). Germline lookup yields CDR1 SEHNR and CDR2 FQNEAQ (reference sequence). V lost 1 base, J lost 2 bases, and 11 bases lay in between. There are 15 residues in the CDR3. The CDR3 nucleotides are TGTGCCAGCAGCTTAGGGACAGCATCACAAGAGACCCAGTACTTC. Residues: CASSLGTASQETQYF. The full variable domain, its missing parts supplied by reference TRBV7-9 and TRBJ2-5, is DTGVSQNPRHKITKRGQNVTFRCDPISEHNRLYWYRQTLGQGPEFLTYFQNEAQLEKSRLLSDRFSAERPKGSFSTLEIQRTEQGDSAMYLCASSLGTASQETQYFGPGTRLLVL.

A word on this clonotype: Given a much more abundant clone one base away, this may be a read error. This chain connects TRBV6-5 to TRBJ2-7, with 9 bases fitting TRBD2. CDR1 and CDR2 (germline): MNHEY, SVGAGI. CDR3 length: 15 residues. The CDR3 is CVSSHGLARNYEQYF. The CDR3 DNA follows: TGTGTCAGCAGTCACGGACTAGCGAGAAACTACGAGCAGTACTTC.